This T cell receptor beta chain was identified during a study of PD-L1 blockade in urothelial cancer (TCRdb year 2017). Regarding the complete study: All patients started therapy at some point between 2014 and 2016 and received atezolizumab 1,200 mg intravenously every 3 weeks. About 90% of the 29 patients were males with bladder-origin urothelial cancer, and 18 of 29 reported a prior smoking history. Patients had an ECOG performance status of 0 or 1 and had received between 0 and 3 prior chemotherapy regimens. Blood samples were analyzed at 3 weeks after treatment start (second dose) and at 6 weeks after treatment start. A median of roughly 140,000 T cells and 85,000 or so unique TCRs was obtained from blood samples, and a median clonality of around 0.08 was observed. The study, an exploratory multi-omic analysis, examined somatic, immune and clinical correlates of response to PD-L1 blockade with atezolizumab in urothelial cancer. Pretreatment tumor samples, along with matched peripheral blood serially collected before and after atezolizumab treatment, were subjected to TCR sequencing. Durable clinical benefit was defined as progression-free survival longer than 6 months, and TCR features were also tested against progression-free and overall survival. In the same patients, whole exome sequencing and RNA sequencing of pretreatment tumors were performed in addition to TCR sequencing. Durable clinical benefit was achieved by nine patients but not by the remaining 20. Some 30 patients had pretreatment blood TCR-seq, about 25 had at least one posttreatment blood collection, and about 25 had tumor TCR-seq. Broader findings and caveats from the paper: Because the sample size was small (n ≈ 29) and many exploratory analyses were performed, the results are intended to be hypothesis-generating. Improved progression-free and overall survival was associated with having pretreatment peripheral blood TCR clonality below the median. Greater expansion of tumor-associated TCR clones in peripheral blood 3 weeks after the start of treatment was observed in patients with durable benefit (n ≈ 22, p = 0.022).

Including the terminal cysteine and phenylalanine, the CDR3 comprises 13 residues. The CDR3 DNA has 39 bases and is translated from base 1. V is clipped by 7 bases and J by 6 bases, and the sequence between their germline boundaries is 12 bases long. The germline V gene (reference sequence) sets CDR1 to SEHNR and CDR2 to FQNEAQ. Comment on this clone: Its antigen target is currently unknown. The input lacks base qualities; no much larger clone sits a single base away.

Each PCR received spiked-in synthetic TCR analog templates so that absolute template abundance could be estimated from read counts. The immunoSEQ assay used bias-controlled V and J gene primers to amplify TCRbeta CDR3 regions from genomic DNA. Sequencing of rearranged TCRbeta segments was done at approximately 20X coverage. As for the original processing: Clustering was used to correct sequencing errors, and CDR3s were annotated against IMGT to assign V, D and J genes. Downstream analyses used only productive TCRbeta rearrangements, leaving out any out-of-frame or stop-codon sequences. To compute clonality, Shannon entropy was normalized by the log of the number of unique productive sequences and then subtracted from one. Clones differing between time points or between blood and tumor were identified using Fisher's exact test with Benjamini-Hochberg correction, with an adjusted p below 0.01 applied as the threshold. TCRdb stores this immuneACCESS table with in-frame sequences only. Part of the clones is absent; in the studies checked, under half of the shortfall reflects unresolved V genes, and no reason is known for the rest. V and J calls and clone size are those listed in that table; D and trimming were worked out from the DNA. The sample contains 65,000 to 80,000 clones, about 90% of them found a single time. 3.5% to 5.5% of the sample goes to the ten largest clones.

The time point label, as the study defines it: pretreatment peripheral blood. A total of 25 to 30 patients with locally advanced or metastatic urothelial carcinoma, treated at Memorial Sloan Kettering on a trial protocol, made up the cohort. Peripheral blood mononuclear cells were collected from each patient pretreatment and during treatment, giving between 1 and 8 total time points per patient. The Qiagen DNeasy Blood extraction kit was used to purify genomic DNA from total PBMCs and from tumor samples. PBMCs were collected pretreatment and during treatment and were isolated and stored as previously described.

The source material was PBMCs, sampled around atezolizumab (anti-PD-L1) treatment. The clonotype comes from a man in his 70s with urothelial cancer. The rearranged chain carries TRBV7-9 and TRBJ2-2; the D gene is possibly TRBD2, with 5 bases matching. The CDR3 reads CASTGSGSGELFF. The bases read TGTGCCAGCACCGGAAGCGGTTCCGGGGAGCTGTTTTTT.